The T cell receptor beta chain under discussion was sequenced for a study of molecular identifiers for immune sequencing clone quantification (dated by TCRdb to the late 2010s). Regarding the research as a whole: For a replicate experiment, RNA from around 20,000 or 99,000 naive CD8 T cells was divided into five aliquots, of which four were sequenced. This methods study benchmarked molecular-identifier clustering-based TCR repertoire sequencing (MIDCIRS) and TCR RNA copy counting, using CD8 T cells to do so. What the research found in general, with its limitations: Spiked-in Jurkat TCR RNA equivalent to a single cell was reported to be detectable even among one million naive CD8 T cells. In CMV-specific effector cells, clones with more than 20 RNA copies contained over 99% of molecules, whereas in naive cells such clones contained under 1% of molecules. Highly expanded clone sizes could be underestimated because identical TCR molecules may share a barcode. When barcode sub-clustering was omitted, TCR diversity was inflated by chimeric consensus sequences, with chimeras reaching as high as 47%. Spiked-in Jurkat TCR RNA (roughly 10 copies' worth), which is not part of the donor repertoire, was contained in the naive libraries. Modeling estimated 3 to 3.5 recovered TCR RNA copies per cell, compared with about ten by digital PCR, which implies 30% to 35% capture efficiency.

Naive CD8 T cell libraries were made from roughly 21,000 to 960,000 sorted cells using 10%, 30% or 50% of purified RNA. On a BD FACSAria II, naive CD8 T cells were FACS-sorted as CD8+CD4-CCR7+CD45RA+ and collected into RLT Plus buffer. Approximately 9 TCR copies' worth of Jurkat RNA were spiked into roughly 20,000-1,000,000 naive CD8 T cell samples to test detection sensitivity. CD8 T cells were enriched using RosetteSep CD8+ T Cell Enrichment Cocktail and Ficoll-Paque, and the enriched cells then underwent ACK red cell lysis. This clonotype was observed a few times. Its antigen is currently not known. Base qualities were left out, and no much larger clone turns up one base away. As encoded in the germline V gene (reference sequence), CDR1 is MNHEY while CDR2 is SMNVEV. The germline V end is reduced by 6 bases and the J end by 3 bases; junction bases left unmatched: 8. The CDR3 covers 14 residues, taking in both the cysteine and the phenylalanine. This entry keeps only the CDR3 DNA: 42 bases, framed from base 1.

The library was generated by PCR. The sequencer listed for this sample is Illumina HiSeq 4000. Bulk TCR libraries were prepared as previously described, using TCR primers listed in Table S5. The Qiagen AllPrep DNA/RNA kit was used to purify total RNA. Before any analysis, reads coming from multiple sequencing runs of the same library were combined into one pool. As for how the authors treated the data: Reads were retained only if an exact TCR constant sequence was present, and the retained reads were trimmed to 150 nt and grouped according to their 12-nt molecular barcodes. Within each barcode group, reads were sub-clustered at a 15% Levenshtein threshold, and quality-weighted consensus sequences were built per RNA molecule. Non-functional sequences were excluded, and lower-count sequences lying one edit away from another sequence were also excluded. Barcode sub-clusters with fewer than 20% of the maximum read count were removed, based on fitting two negative binomial distributions. Starting from the raw public reads, TCRdb applied fastp trimming at Q25, assembled clones with MiXCR and retained in-frame beta chains. Entries that share a CDR3 protein sequence are merged under the most common genes and DNA. These V and J calls originate from TCRdb's pipeline instead of the authors' own analysis. Counted in this sample were more than 450,000 distinct CDR3 sequences; over 20% of them appeared once. The ten most abundant clones make up 0.7% to 0.95% of the sample.

The clonotype comes from a human donor in good health. Some libraries in this study had Jurkat cell RNA spiked in. This receptor chain uses TRBV27 and TRBJ2-7; 7 central nucleotides agree with TRBD1. The sequencing input was naive CD8+ T cells from blood, with Jurkat cell RNA spiked in. According to the study, the label for this sample's cell subset or site signals: FACS-sorted CD8+CD4-CCR7+CD45RA+ naive T cells. The CDR3 region has the sequence CASSTGVKLYEQYF. The nucleotides are TGTGCCAGCAGCACAGGGGTGAAGCTCTACGAGCAGTACTTC.